This passage covers 21 T cell receptor beta chains from one sample sequenced in a study of regulatory T cells in long-lasting Graves disease (dated by TCRdb to about 2021). The receptor library was made with multiplex PCR. Sequencing instrument: Illumina HiSeq 4000. iRepertoire HTBI primers and Arm-PCR amplification of CDR3 regions were used to construct TCR beta libraries. TCRdb redid the processing of the public reads, applying fastp at Q25 and MiXCR, and retained in-frame beta chains. Records with the same CDR3 protein are collapsed into one entry carrying the most frequent genes and DNA. The sample has some 340,000 distinct CDR3 sequences on record, less than 30% of them singletons. The ten largest clones capture approximately 27% of the sample. Interpreted using the paper, the time point label stands for: persistent/refractory GD, antithyroid drugs over 5 years with positive TRAb. For both TCR sequencing and RNA sequencing, RNA was extracted from PBMCs in TRIzol.

The sequences come from peripheral blood mononuclear cells (PBMCs), collected when the disease was refractory, from a patient treated with antithyroid drugs. These TCRs come from a woman aged 40 to 50 with Graves disease. Donor details come from another sample of the same person, matched by shared clones.

This clonotype occurred many times. The chain links TRBV7-8 to TRBJ2-4, with D possibly TRBD1 on 7 matching bases. In germline, CDR1 is SGHVS, CDR2 FQNEAQ. CDR3 size: 22 residues. The V end was cut by 0 bases, the J end by 0 bases, with 27 bases between. CDR3 bases: TGTGCCAGCAGCTTAGCCCGGAGGGGACGGGACAGTCGACTTCTAGCCAAAAACATTCAGTACTTC. It codes for CASSLARRGRDSRLLAKNIQYF.

This clonotype was recorded many times. This chain links TRBV2 with TRBJ1-2, with D uncertain. V was pared by 4 bases and J by 7 bases, with 10 bases between. Germline V gives CDR1 SNHLY, CDR2 FYNNEI. CDR3 length: 12 amino acids. The CDR3 region has the DNA TGTGCCAGCAGTGGGGTGGCCCGTGGCTACACCTTC. Translation gives CASSGVARGYTF.

V usage is TRBV2 and J usage is TRBJ2-2; D may be TRBD2 (5 bases). CDR1 is SNHLY and CDR2 is FYNNEI in the germline V gene. Trimming pared 8 bases from V and 4 bases from J, leaving 14 bases between. CDR3 length: 14 amino acids. The CDR3 sequence is CASGRAAGTGELFF. As DNA, the CDR3 is TGTGCCAGCGGAAGAGCGGCGGGCACCGGGGAGCTGTTTTTT.

V is TRBV5-1 and J is TRBJ2-1, with D hard to call. Germline CDR1 SGHRS, CDR2 YFSETQ. This CDR3 is 15 amino acids long. V was clipped by 7 bases and J by 0 bases, with 14 bases between them. The CDR3 region has the DNA TGCGCCAGCGGGGTTCTACAGCACTCCTACAATGAGCAGTTCTTC. It yields the protein CASGVLQHSYNEQFF.

There are many counts of this clonotype. V usage is TRBV15 and J usage is TRBJ2-7; D is perhaps TRBD1 or TRBD2 (5 bases each). Trimming stripped 1 base from V and 5 bases from J, with 15 bases between. In germline, CDR1 is LNHNV, CDR2 YYDKDF (reference sequence). This CDR3 spans 15 amino acids. The CDR3 reads CATSRAGRLGDEQYF. In DNA form, the CDR3 reads TGTGCCACCAGCAGAGCGGGGCGGCTCGGGGACGAGCAGTACTTC.

The genes are TRBV2 and TRBJ2-1; D uncertain. CDR1 is SNHLY, CDR2 FYNNEI, per germline. V was pared by 7 bases and J by 1 base, with 8 bases between. This CDR3 has 13 amino acids. The CDR3 nucleotides read TGTGCCAGCACGCCGACTTCCTACAATGAGCAGTTCTTC. Protein: CASTPTSYNEQFF. The whole variable domain, filled in from reference TRBV2 and TRBJ2-1, reads EPEVTQTPSHQVTQMGQEVILRCVPISNHLYFYWYRQILGQKVEFLVSFYNNEISEKSEIFDDQFSVERPDGSNFTLKIRSTKLEDSAMYFCASTPTSYNEQFFGPGTRLTVL.

Many counts were recorded for this clonotype. The chain couples TRBV24-1 to TRBJ2-2; D uncertain. Trimming stripped 0 bases from V and 1 base from J, with 5 bases between. Germline V gene sequence: CDR1 KGHDR, CDR2 SFDVKD. This CDR3 is 15 amino acids long. The CDR3 region is CATSDLQQNTGELFF. Written as DNA, the CDR3 is TGTGCCACCAGTGATTTGCAACAGAACACCGGGGAGCTGTTTTTT.

The rearrangement joins TRBV28 to TRBJ1-4; possibly TRBD1 for D (5 bases). Germline loops: CDR1 MDHEN, CDR2 SYDVKM. This CDR3 comprises 14 residues. V was trimmed by 3 bases and J by 4 bases, leaving 9 bases between them. As DNA, the CDR3 is TGTGCCAGCAGTTTGGCGGGGGGTAATGAAAAACTGTTTTTT. Amino acids: CASSLAGGNEKLFF.

This clonotype was found many times. The V call is TRBV29-1, the J call TRBJ2-7, with D tentatively TRBD2 (5 bases). Trimming pared 2 bases from V and 4 bases from J, leaving 12 bases between. The length of the CDR3 is 13 residues. Germline CDR1 is SQVTM and CDR2 is ANQGSEA. CDR3 nucleotides: TGCAGCGTTGAAACCATTGAGGGATACGAGCAGTACTTC. This codes for CSVETIEGYEQYF.

This clonotype was picked up a small number of times. The DNA for the CDR3 is TGTGCCAGCAGCCCCCCTGTACGGAATTCACCCCTCCACTTT. Protein product: CASSPPVRNSPLHF. This sequence joins TRBV3-1 and TRBJ1-6; unclear D gene. The CDR3 has 14 amino acids. Germline V gene data show CDR1 as LGHDT and CDR2 as YNNKEL (reference sequence). Trimming removed 4 bases from V and 7 bases from J, with 11 bases in between.

This clonotype has a handful of counts. V usage is TRBV7-9 and J usage is TRBJ2-7; 10 bases line up with TRBD1. This CDR3 is 14 amino acids long. Germline assignment: CDR1 SEHNR and CDR2 FQNEAQ (reference sequence). The ends lost 8 bases at V and 6 bases at J; junction bases unmatched: 10. For the CDR3, the DNA is TGTGCCAGCGGGACCGGGACAGGGGTTTTCGAGCAGTACTTC. Its protein is CASGTGTGVFEQYF. The full variable domain, rest sourced from reference TRBV7-9 and TRBJ2-7, is DTGVSQNPRHKITKRGQNVTFRCDPISEHNRLYWYRQTLGQGPEFLTYFQNEAQLEKSRLLSDRFSAERPKGSFSTLEIQRTEQGDSAMYLCASGTGTGVFEQYFGPGTRLTVT.

This clonotype has more than one count but fewer than ten. V and J are TRBV14 and TRBJ2-7; 10 bases agree with TRBD1. The germline V gene encodes CDR1 SGHDN and CDR2 FVKESK. The CDR3 has 17 amino acids. The V and J ends lost 4 bases and 5 bases, in that order; junction bases with no gene match: 14. In DNA, the CDR3 is TGTGCCAGCAGCCTATTCGACCTCCGGGACAGGGGCCACGAGCAGTACTTC. As protein: CASSLFDLRDRGHEQYF.

This clonotype was picked up many times. The V call is TRBV11-2, the J call TRBJ1-1; D ambiguous. With 4 bases removed from V and 3 bases from J, the gap between germline ends came to 6 bases. This CDR3 is built from 12 residues. CDR1 SGHAT and CDR2 FQNNGV come from the germline V gene. The CDR3 loop reads CASSSQYTEAFF. DNA for the CDR3: TGTGCCAGCAGCTCCCAGTACACTGAAGCTTTCTTT.

Remarks on this clonotype: This could be a read error, since a much larger clone is one nucleotide away. The chain employs TRBV12-3 or TRBV12-4 and TRBJ1-6; no clear D gene. The CDR3 runs 16 residues. V was clipped by 1 base and J by 0 bases, with 7 bases between them. The CDR3 is CASSLDSGSYNSPLHF. The CDR3 nucleotides read TGTGCCAGCAGTTTAGATAGTGGCTCCTATAATTCACCCCTCCACTTT.

The V and J genes are TRBV27 and TRBJ1-2, with 7 bases aligning to TRBD1. This CDR3 is built from 13 residues. Trimming took 7 bases from V and 7 from J; bases not matched to a gene: 9. CDR1 and CDR2 from the germline V gene are MNHEY and SMNVEV (reference sequence). The CDR3 sequence: CASNSQGLGGYTF. The CDR3, as DNA: TGTGCCAGCAACTCACAGGGGTTGGGTGGCTACACCTTC.

This clonotype was detected ten times or more. The chain is built from TRBV2 and TRBJ2-7; 10 nucleotides line up with TRBD1. The trim removed 2 bases at V and 5 bases at J, leaving 6 bases unmatched. CDR3 length: 15 amino acids. Germline CDR1 and CDR2: SNHLY and FYNNEI. The CDR3, as DNA: TGTGCCAGCAGTGAACACGGGACAGGGGAGGACGAGCAGTACTTC. Its protein product is CASSEHGTGEDEQYF.

Concerning this clonotype itself: Since a much larger clone is just one base distant, this may be a read error. CDR3 sequence reads: CTSSLGFNFAFF. The CDR3 region has the DNA TGTACCAGCAGTTTAGGGTTTAATTTTGCTTTCTTT. The chain is built from TRBV12-3 or TRBV12-4 and TRBJ1-1; D is uncertain. This CDR3 is built from 12 residues.

This clonotype was picked up many times. J is TRBJ1-4 and V is TRBV28, with 9 bases that match TRBD1. Germline V gene lookup returns CDR1 MDHEN and CDR2 SYDVKM. J gave up 4 bases and V 10 bases, and 1 base lay outside the gene matches. The CDR3 sequence is 12 residues long. For the CDR3, the DNA is TGTGCCACGACAGGGGGTAATGAAAAACTGTTTTTT. It specifies CATTGGNEKLFF.

This clonotype has at least ten counts. DNA for the CDR3: TGTGCCAGCAGTCGAGACCCGGGGGAGCAGTACTTC. Its protein product is CASSRDPGEQYF. The rearrangement links TRBV28 to TRBJ2-7; D might be TRBD2 (5 bases). Germline V gene sequence: CDR1 MDHEN, CDR2 SYDVKM. Trimming stripped 5 bases from V and 7 bases from J, with 12 bases between. The CDR3 totals 12 residues.

Details on this clonotype: This clone may be a read error of a much larger clone one base away. The chain employs TRBV5-1 and TRBJ1-4, with 8 bases that match TRBD1. The V segment lost 5 bases and the J segment 6 bases; nucleotides outside the gene matches: 6. The CDR3 contains 14 residues. Germline lookup yields CDR1 SGHRS and CDR2 YFSETQ. The CDR3 loop reads CASRRGQEDEKLFF. CDR3 nucleotide sequence: TGCGCCAGCAGGAGGGGACAGGAGGATGAAAAACTGTTTTTT.

This clonotype has more than one count but fewer than ten. The genes are TRBV3-1 and TRBJ2-2; 9 nucleotides align to TRBD1. Trimming cost V 6 bases and J 3 bases; bases outside gene matches: 2. The CDR3 runs 14 residues. Germline values: CDR1 LGHDT, CDR2 YNNKEL (reference sequence). CDR3: CASRGTGYTGELFF. The CDR3 region has the DNA TGTGCCAGCAGAGGGACAGGGTACACCGGGGAGCTGTTTTTT.